This T cell receptor beta chain was recorded in a study of CXCR3-negative and CXCR3-positive naive CD8 T cells. The CDR3 is 16 amino acids. Germline CDR1 is MNHEY and CDR2 is SMNVEV (reference sequence). Concerning this clonotype: No antigen is known for it.

Points from the study as a whole: Cryopreserved PBMCs had partly decreased CXCR3 expression; fresh PBMCs were used in most assays. Both of the naive subsets showed about the same high diversity, but memory CD8+ cells had much less.

UMI-labeled TRB cDNA libraries were prepared by 5' RACE. TCRdb reanalyzed the 5' RACE reads and collapses them to one entry per CDR3 protein, without DNA. The sample includes about 130,000 distinct CDR3 sequences. The source is a human donor in good health. Some clones in this sample may be carry-over from other donors' samples. The rearrangement uses TRBV27 and TRBJ2-1; there is no DNA to check the TCRdb D call of TRBD1. Sample: naive CXCR3- CD8+ T cells from blood. Subset: CD45RO-CCR7+CD27+CD95- naive CD8+ T cells lacking CXCR3 (TNR3-). CDR3 region: CASSSRQGTSYNEQFF.